The next 20 T cell receptor beta chains were all read from a single sample in a study of control samples from healthy donors and cancer patients. Here immunoSEQ multiplex PCR was the method, and the copy in TCRdb shows in-frame clones only, minus some. The sample lists 250,000 to 300,000 clones, roughly 87% occurring once. What was sequenced was PBMCs. The receptors here all came from a woman aged 55-75 years with lung cancer.

The CDR3 loop reads CASSIVRGDSPLHF. The CDR3 DNA reads as TGTGCCAGTAGTATCGTCAGGGGAGATTCACCCCTCCACTTT. The rearrangement uses TRBV19 and TRBJ1-6, with D possibly being TRBD1 (6 bases). Germline V lookup: CDR1 LNHDA, CDR2 SQIVND (reference sequence). This CDR3 spans 14 amino acids. V was pared by 3 bases and J by 8 bases, with 11 bases between.

As DNA, the CDR3 is TGCGCCAGCAGCCAAGATCCCGGGACCACGTATGTAGGGACCCAGTACTTC. Protein product: CASSQDPGTTYVGTQYF. The chain is built from TRBV4-1 and TRBJ2-5; D may be TRBD1 or TRBD2 (5 bases each). Germline V gives CDR1 MGHRA, CDR2 YSYEKL. This CDR3 is built from 17 residues. The germline V and J ends were trimmed by 0 bases and 7 bases, with 21 bases remaining between them.

The gene calls are TRBV7-2 and TRBJ2-7; D ambiguous. This CDR3 has 15 amino acids. V dropped 3 bases and J dropped 0 bases, with 12 bases sitting between them. Looked up from germline, CDR1 is SGHTA and CDR2 is FQGNSA. CDR3 nucleotide sequence: TGTGCCAGCAGCTTGGCTGCGATGAGCTCCTACGAGCAGTACTTC. Translated: CASSLAAMSSYEQYF.

The chain carries TRBV5-1 and TRBJ2-2; 7 bases match TRBD2. V was pared by 0 bases and J by 1 base, with 3 bases of the junction left unmatched. Germline assignment: CDR1 SGHRS and CDR2 YFSETQ. This CDR3 comprises 16 residues. CDR3 in amino acids: CASSLGRGGNTGELFF. The CDR3 DNA reads TGCGCCAGCAGCTTGGGGCGCGGGGGGAACACCGGGGAGCTGTTTTTT. Full variable domain (missing parts from reference TRBV5-1 and TRBJ2-2): KAGVTQTPRYLIKTRGQQVTLSCSPISGHRSVSWYQQTPGQGLQFLFEYFSETQRNKGNFPGRFSGRQFSNSRSEMNVSTLELGDSALYLCASSLGRGGNTGELFFGEGSRLTVL.

The chain recombines TRBV4-2 with TRBJ1-3; D might be TRBD1 (5 bases). V was pared by 1 base and J by 4 bases, with 8 bases between. CDR1 and CDR2 (germline): LGHNA, YNFKEQ. CDR3 length: 14 amino acids. The CDR3 reads CASSQGAGGNTIYF. Written as DNA, the CDR3 is TGTGCCAGCAGCCAAGGGGCAGGGGGAAACACCATATATTTT.

This clone was counted a single time. V gene TRBV2 combines with J gene TRBJ2-2; TRBD2 matches 7 bases. The junction had 8 bases not matched to a gene; V was cut back by 8 bases and J by 2 bases. Germline V lookup: CDR1 SNHLY, CDR2 FYNNEI. CDR3 length: 15 amino acids. CDR3 coding DNA: TGTGCCAGCGACGCGGGACTACAAAACACCGGGGAGCTGTTTTTT. The encoded protein is CASDAGLQNTGELFF.

V gene TRBV10-3 combines with J gene TRBJ2-7; 10 nucleotides match TRBD1. The germline CDR1 and CDR2 sequences are ENHRY and SYGVKD. This CDR3 has 12 amino acids. V was clipped by 4 bases and J by 10 bases; unmatched bases: 4. CDR3 amino acids: CAISGDRGLQYF. CDR3 DNA sequence: TGTGCCATCAGTGGGGACAGGGGACTCCAGTACTTC.

V usage is TRBV6-4 and J usage is TRBJ1-5; D call uncertain. V shed 4 bases and J shed 6 bases, with 10 bases lying between them. CDR1 MRHNA and CDR2 SNTAGT come from the germline V gene. This CDR3 is 13 amino acids long. CDR3 residues: CASSAEDGQPQHF. CDR3 DNA: TGTGCCAGCAGTGCGGAGGACGGTCAGCCCCAGCATTTT.

V usage is TRBV18 and J usage is TRBJ1-5; weak D call: TRBD1 (5 bases). Germline V lookup: CDR1 KGHSH, CDR2 LQKENI. V lost 2 bases to trimming and J lost 4 bases, with 9 bases between them. The length of the CDR3 is 14 residues. In DNA, the CDR3 is TGTGCCAGCTCACCAGGGACCTTAAATCAGCCCCAGCATTTT. Translating it yields CASSPGTLNQPQHF.

The chain couples TRBV6-2 or TRBV6-3 to TRBJ2-7; 10 bases align to TRBD2. Per germline, CDR1 MNHEY and CDR2 SVGEGT. V shed 5 bases and J 4 bases; nucleotides not matched to a gene: 11. This CDR3 is built from 16 residues. For the CDR3, the DNA is TGTGCCAGCAGTCCGCGAAGCGGGAGGGCCGGTTACGAGCAGTACTTC. Translated, it gives CASSPRSGRAGYEQYF.

V usage is TRBV6-5 and J usage is TRBJ2-1; D gene ambiguous. The V end was cut by 0 bases, the J end by 1 base, with 10 bases between. The CDR3 totals 16 residues. Germline V gene lookup returns CDR1 MNHEY and CDR2 SVGAGI. In DNA, the CDR3 is TGTGCCAGCAGTTACTCGCTGCCCTCTTCCTACAATGAGCAGTTCTTC. Its translation: CASSYSLPSSYNEQFF.

The chain has TRBV3-1 (or the pseudogene TRBV3-2) and TRBJ1-5, with 8 bases lining up with TRBD1. This CDR3 region has 16 residues. Germline assignment: CDR1 LGHDT and CDR2 YNNKEL (reference sequence). The junction had 14 bases not matched to a gene; V was cut back by 4 bases and J by 9 bases. The CDR3 sequence: CASSPRGTGTPRPQHF. The CDR3 DNA follows: TGTGCCAGCAGCCCAAGAGGGACAGGAACTCCGCGGCCCCAGCATTTT.

The rearrangement links TRBV5-1 to TRBJ1-6; a weak D match, TRBD1 (6 bases). The CDR3 runs 14 residues. Deletions cut 4 bases from V and 2 bases from J, with 7 bases between. Germline V CDR1 and CDR2: SGHRS, YFSETQ. Here the CDR3 reads CASSRTAYNSPLHF. The CDR3 bases are TGCGCCAGCAGCCGGACAGCCTATAATTCACCCCTCCACTTT. The full variable domain, its missing parts supplied by reference TRBV5-1 and TRBJ1-6, is KAGVTQTPRYLIKTRGQQVTLSCSPISGHRSVSWYQQTPGQGLQFLFEYFSETQRNKGNFPGRFSGRQFSNSRSEMNVSTLELGDSALYLCASSRTAYNSPLHFGNGTRLTVT.

The chain uses TRBV5-1 and TRBJ2-1, with 14 bases aligning to TRBD2. The CDR3 contains 17 residues. Germline V gene lookup returns CDR1 SGHRS and CDR2 YFSETQ. V dropped 4 bases and J dropped 4; count of bases not matched to a gene: 7. The CDR3 loop reads CASSPAGTSGGYNEQFF. For the CDR3, the DNA is TGCGCCAGCAGCCCGGCCGGGACTAGCGGGGGTTACAATGAGCAGTTCTTC.

On this clone: This sample also contains other DNA sequences that code for the same CDR3. The rearrangement joins TRBV10-3 to TRBJ2-5, with 9 bases matching TRBD2. CDR3 length: 13 residues. V shed 8 bases, J shed 2 bases, and the junction held 3 bases outside the gene matches. CDR1 ENHRY and CDR2 SYGVKD come from the germline V gene. The CDR3 loop reads CAIGRGGQETQYF. In nucleotides, the CDR3 is TGTGCCATCGGGCGGGGGGGTCAAGAGACCCAGTACTTC.

Concerning this clone: Different DNA sequences within this sample yield the same CDR3. The chain uses TRBV2 and TRBJ2-3; D is uncertain. The CDR3 has 14 residues. Trimming left V 2 bases short and J 2 bases short, with 8 bases between. Per germline, CDR1 SNHLY and CDR2 FYNNEI. Here the CDR3 reads CASSEIQPTDTQYF. CDR3 in DNA: TGTGCCAGCAGTGAAATACAACCCACAGATACGCAGTATTTT.

The V gene is TRBV6-5, the J gene TRBJ1-1, with D perhaps TRBD1 (6 bases). This CDR3 is built from 14 residues. Trimming took off 5 bases at V and 1 base at J, with 11 bases between the two ends. Germline CDR1 reads MNHEY; CDR2 reads SVGAGI. The CDR3: CASSTLGGNTEAFF. DNA of the CDR3: TGTGCCAGCAGTACCCTAGGGGGGAACACTGAAGCTTTCTTT.

This rearrangement joins TRBV6-6 to TRBJ1-3, with unresolved D. CDR1 MNHNY and CDR2 SVGAGI come from the germline V gene (reference sequence). The CDR3 runs to 15 residues. V gave up 3 bases and J gave up 1 base, with 10 bases separating them. CDR3 in DNA: TGTGCCAGCAGTTATAAGGAGAAATCTGGAAACACCATATATTTT. It translates to CASSYKEKSGNTIYF.

The chain recombines TRBV4-1 with TRBJ1-2, with no clear D. The CDR3 has 15 amino acids. Deletions cut 1 base from V and 0 bases from J, with 9 bases between. Germline CDR1 and CDR2: MGHRA and YSYEKL. The CDR3 loop reads CASSQVVTANYGYTF. In nucleotides, the CDR3 is TGCGCCAGCAGCCAAGTTGTAACAGCTAACTATGGCTACACCTTC.

The chain links TRBV9 to TRBJ2-1; TRBD1 agrees at 7 bases. Germline V gene data show CDR1 as SGDLS and CDR2 as YYNGEE. The length of the CDR3 is 15 residues. The V segment lost 0 bases and the J segment 7 bases; nucleotides outside the gene matches: 7. CDR3: CASSVGQGLRNEQFF. The CDR3 region has the DNA TGTGCCAGCAGCGTAGGACAGGGCCTCCGGAATGAGCAGTTCTTC.